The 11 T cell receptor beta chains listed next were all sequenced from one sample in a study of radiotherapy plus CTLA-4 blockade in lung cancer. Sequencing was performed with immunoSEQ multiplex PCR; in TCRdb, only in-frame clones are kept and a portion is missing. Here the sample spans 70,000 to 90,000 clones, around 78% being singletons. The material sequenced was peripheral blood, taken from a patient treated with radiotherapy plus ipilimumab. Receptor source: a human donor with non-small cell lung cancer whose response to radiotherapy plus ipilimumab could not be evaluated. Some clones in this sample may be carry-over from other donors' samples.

The CDR3 nucleotides are TGTGCCAGCAGCTCCCCGATGGGGGCATCGGATACGCAGTATTTT. Amino acid sequence: CASSSPMGASDTQYF. The V and J genes are TRBV7-2 and TRBJ2-3; a weak D match, TRBD1 (6 bases). This CDR3 region has 15 residues. Germline CDR1 reads SGHTA; CDR2 reads FQGNSA. V was trimmed by 4 bases and J by 6 bases, leaving 17 bases between them. Using reference TRBV7-2 and TRBJ2-3 for the parts outside the CDR3, the full variable domain is GAGVSQSPSNKVTEKGKDVELRCDPISGHTALYWYRQSLGQGLEFLIYFQGNSAPDKSGLPSDRFSAERTGGSVSTLTIQRTQQEDSAVYLCASSSPMGASDTQYFGPGTRLTVL.

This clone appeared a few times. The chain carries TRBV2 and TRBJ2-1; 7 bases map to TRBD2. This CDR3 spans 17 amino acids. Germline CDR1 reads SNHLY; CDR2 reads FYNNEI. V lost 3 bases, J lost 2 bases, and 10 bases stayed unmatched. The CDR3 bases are TGTGCCAGCAGTGACCCTTCCCCGGGGGGAACCTACAATGAGCAGTTCTTC. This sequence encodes CASSDPSPGGTYNEQFF. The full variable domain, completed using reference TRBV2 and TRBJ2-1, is EPEVTQTPSHQVTQMGQEVILRCVPISNHLYFYWYRQILGQKVEFLVSFYNNEISEKSEIFDDQFSVERPDGSNFTLKIRSTKLEDSAMYFCASSDPSPGGTYNEQFFGPGTRLTVL.

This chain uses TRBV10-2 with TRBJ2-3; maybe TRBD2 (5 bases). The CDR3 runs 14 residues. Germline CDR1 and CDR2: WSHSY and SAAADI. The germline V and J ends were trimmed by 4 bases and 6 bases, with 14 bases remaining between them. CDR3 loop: CASSATSRTDTQYF. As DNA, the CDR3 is TGCGCCAGCAGTGCCACTAGTAGGACCGATACGCAGTATTTT.

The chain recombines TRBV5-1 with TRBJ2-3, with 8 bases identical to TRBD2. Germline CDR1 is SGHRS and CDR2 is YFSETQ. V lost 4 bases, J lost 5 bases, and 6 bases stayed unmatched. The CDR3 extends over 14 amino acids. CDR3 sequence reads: CASSPGGQGDTQYF. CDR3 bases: TGCGCCAGCAGCCCGGGGGGGCAAGGAGATACGCAGTATTTT.

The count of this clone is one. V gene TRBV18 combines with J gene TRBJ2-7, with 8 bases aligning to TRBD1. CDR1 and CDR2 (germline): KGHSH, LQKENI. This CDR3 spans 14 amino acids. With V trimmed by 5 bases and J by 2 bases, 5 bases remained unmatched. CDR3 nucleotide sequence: TGTGCCAGCTCAATCGGACAGGGAACCTACGAGCAGTACTTC. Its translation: CASSIGQGTYEQYF.

The CDR3 loop reads CASSVETSYTDTQYF. DNA for the CDR3: TGTGCCAGCAGCGTAGAGACTAGCTACACAGATACGCAGTATTTT. V is TRBV9 and J is TRBJ2-3; 7 bases agree with TRBD2. Germline V CDR1 and CDR2: SGDLS, YYNGEE. This CDR3 spans 15 amino acids. The trim removed 0 bases at V and 2 bases at J, leaving 3 bases unmatched.

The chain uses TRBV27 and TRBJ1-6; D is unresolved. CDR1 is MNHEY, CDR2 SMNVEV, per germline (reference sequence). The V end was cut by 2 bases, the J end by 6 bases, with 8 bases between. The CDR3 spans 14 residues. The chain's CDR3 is CASSLEGSNSPLHF. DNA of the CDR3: TGTGCCAGCAGTTTAGAGGGCAGTAATTCACCCCTCCACTTT.

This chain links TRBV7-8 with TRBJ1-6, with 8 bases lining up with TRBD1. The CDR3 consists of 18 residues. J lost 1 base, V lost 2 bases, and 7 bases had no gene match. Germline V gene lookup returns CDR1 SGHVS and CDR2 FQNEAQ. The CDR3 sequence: CASSLWETGGSYNSPLHF. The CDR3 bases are TGTGCCAGCAGCTTATGGGAAACAGGGGGTTCCTATAATTCACCCCTCCACTTT.

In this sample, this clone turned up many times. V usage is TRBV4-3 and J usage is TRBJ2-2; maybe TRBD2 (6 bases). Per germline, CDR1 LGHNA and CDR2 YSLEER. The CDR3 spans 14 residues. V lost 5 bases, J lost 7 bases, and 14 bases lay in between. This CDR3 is CASSLEGRDGELFF. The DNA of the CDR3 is TGCGCCAGCAGCTTGGAGGGGCGCGACGGGGAGCTGTTTTTT.

The CDR3 reads CASSEGTGDYNEQFF. CDR3 bases: TGTGCCAGCAGTGAAGGTACCGGAGACTACAATGAGCAGTTCTTC. The chain is built from TRBV2 and TRBJ2-1; D gene ambiguous. This CDR3 is built from 15 residues. Trimming shortened V by 1 base and J by 3 bases, and 10 bases separated the two germline ends. Germline V gene data show CDR1 as SNHLY and CDR2 as FYNNEI.

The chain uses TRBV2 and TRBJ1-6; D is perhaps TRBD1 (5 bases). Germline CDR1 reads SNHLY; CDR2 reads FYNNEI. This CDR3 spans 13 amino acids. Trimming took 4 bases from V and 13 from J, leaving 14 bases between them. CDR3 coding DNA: TGTGCCAGCAGTGTTAGACAGAATAATCCCCTCCACTTT. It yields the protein CASSVRQNNPLHF.